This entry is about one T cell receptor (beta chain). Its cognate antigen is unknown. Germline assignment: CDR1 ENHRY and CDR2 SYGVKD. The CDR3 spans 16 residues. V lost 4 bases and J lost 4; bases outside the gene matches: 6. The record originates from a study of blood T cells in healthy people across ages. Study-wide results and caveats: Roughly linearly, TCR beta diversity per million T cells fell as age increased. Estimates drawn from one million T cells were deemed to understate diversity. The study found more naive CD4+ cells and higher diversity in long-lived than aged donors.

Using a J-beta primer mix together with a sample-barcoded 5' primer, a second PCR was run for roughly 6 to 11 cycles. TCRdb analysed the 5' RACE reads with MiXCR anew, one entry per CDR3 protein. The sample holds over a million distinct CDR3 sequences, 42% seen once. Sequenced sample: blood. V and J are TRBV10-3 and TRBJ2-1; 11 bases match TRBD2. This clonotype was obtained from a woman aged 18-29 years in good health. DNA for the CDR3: TGTGCCATCAGTGCATCCGGGACTAGCGGATACAATGAGCAGTTCTTC. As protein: CAISASGTSGYNEQFF.